This T cell receptor beta chain was documented in a study of OX40 agonist ivuxolimab in advanced cancers. Study-wide context: Earlier anti-PD-1, anti-PD-L1 or anti-CTLA-4 therapy was permitted; around 40% had received some.

CDR1 is LNHDA and CDR2 is SQIVND in the germline V gene (reference sequence). V was pared by 5 bases and J by 0 bases, with 14 bases between. The CDR3 loop spans 16 amino acids. Some clones are missing from TCRdb's copy, which holds only in-frame ones; the method was immunoSEQ multiplex PCR. The sample has about 100,000 clones; around nine tenths are singletons. Anyone with autoimmune disease history or systemic immunosuppression was excluded. This clonotype was sampled from an adult with an advanced solid tumor such as melanoma, head and neck, liver or kidney cancer. The starting material was CD4+ or CD8+ T cells sorted from blood, obtained in a trial of the OX40 agonist ivuxolimab. V and J are TRBV19 and TRBJ2-4; either TRBD1 or TRBD2 may fit D (5 bases each). The CDR3 region is CASSSLGRAAKNIQYF. DNA for the CDR3: TGTGCCAGTAGTTCCCTGGGACGGGCAGCCAAAAACATTCAGTACTTC.